This T cell receptor beta chain was identified in a study of control samples from healthy donors and cancer patients. Sequencing used immunoSEQ multiplex PCR; TCRdb keeps in-frame clones, though not all of them. The sample includes fewer than 85,000 clones, 94% seen only once; the top ten take 2.8%. V dropped 3 bases and J dropped 8 bases, with 13 bases sitting between them. The germline V gene has CDR1 LNHNV and CDR2 YYDKDF (reference sequence). CDR3 length: 14 amino acids. This chain links TRBV15 with TRBJ2-2; D tentatively fits TRBD1 or TRBD2 (5 bases each). The TCR was taken from a woman aged 25 to 45 in good health. Sequencing was done on a sample of blood. For the CDR3, the DNA is TGTGCCACCAGCAGGGATGGGGGTGCGGGGGAGCTGTTTTTT. It translates to CATSRDGGAGELFF.